These 13 T cell receptor beta chains came from one sample sequenced in a study of blood T cell repertoires in COVID-19. Assay: immunoSEQ multiplex PCR; the TCRdb copy retains only in-frame clones and omits some. The sample includes 80,000 to 100,000 clones, about 74% seen only once; the top ten take around 4%. The sequencing sample was made of peripheral blood. These receptors all stem from a man aged 70-80 years with COVID-19, enrolled during active disease.

The chain couples TRBV5-1 to TRBJ2-3; 13 positions agree with TRBD2. CDR3 size: 17 residues. Germline V CDR1 and CDR2: SGHRS, YFSETQ. With V trimmed by 4 bases and J by 2 bases, 7 bases remained unmatched. The chain's CDR3 is CASSPGTSGMITDTQYF. The CDR3 bases are TGCGCCAGCAGCCCCGGGACTAGCGGGATGATCACAGATACGCAGTATTTT.

The J gene is TRBJ1-5, the V gene TRBV7-2; the match to TRBD1 covers 8 bases. The CDR3 runs 17 residues. CDR1 and CDR2 (germline): SGHTA, FQGNSA. Losses at the gene ends were 1 base for V and 6 bases for J; bases not matched to a gene: 11. The CDR3 DNA follows: TGTGCCAGCAGCTTAGTGGCAGGGGGCGATTTTGGTCAGCCCCAGCATTTT. Encoded protein: CASSLVAGGDFGQPQHF. The entire variable domain, with the rest obtained from reference TRBV7-2 and TRBJ1-5, is as follows: GAGVSQSPSNKVTEKGKDVELRCDPISGHTALYWYRQSLGQGLEFLIYFQGNSAPDKSGLPSDRFSAERTGGSVSTLTIQRTQQEDSAVYLCASSLVAGGDFGQPQHFGDGTRLSIL.

The J gene is TRBJ2-7, the V gene TRBV29-1; TRBD1 agrees at 8 bases. The CDR3 spans 13 residues. V lost 4 bases to trimming and J lost 2 bases; unmatched junction nucleotides: 4. Germline V gene data show CDR1 as SQVTM and CDR2 as ANQGSEA. The CDR3 sequence: CSVGGQVTYEQYF. DNA for the CDR3: TGCAGCGTTGGGGGACAGGTTACCTACGAGCAGTACTTC.

The gene calls are TRBV28 and TRBJ1-5; TRBD1 agrees at 8 bases. This CDR3 is 15 amino acids long. The junction had 1 base not matched to a gene; V was cut back by 3 bases and J by 0 bases. CDR1 is MDHEN and CDR2 is SYDVKM in the germline V gene. The CDR3 spells CASSLQGASNQPQHF. In DNA, the CDR3 is TGTGCCAGCAGTTTGCAGGGGGCTAGCAATCAGCCCCAGCATTTT.

This chain uses TRBV5-1 with TRBJ1-1; D not certain. Trimming removed 5 bases from V and 0 bases from J, with 14 bases in between. The CDR3 covers 15 residues. CDR1 and CDR2 from the germline V gene are SGHRS and YFSETQ. The CDR3 coding sequence is TGCGCCAGCAGACTTTTTACTAGGATGAACACTGAAGCTTTCTTT. Translated, it gives CASRLFTRMNTEAFF.

The chain uses TRBV13 and TRBJ2-3, with 10 bases that match TRBD2. CDR1 PRHDT and CDR2 FYEKMQ come from the germline V gene (reference sequence). The V and J ends lost 4 bases and 3 bases, in that order; junction bases with no gene match: 13. The CDR3 consists of 18 residues. This CDR3 is CASSSVAGGGGFTDTQYF. The DNA of the CDR3 is TGTGCCAGCAGCTCAGTAGCGGGAGGAGGCGGCTTTACAGATACGCAGTATTTT.

This chain links TRBV6-6 with TRBJ2-7; D perhaps matches TRBD2 (5 bases). CDR1 is MNHNY, CDR2 SVGAGI, per germline (reference sequence). The length of the CDR3 is 13 residues. Trimming stripped 4 bases from V and 7 bases from J, with 14 bases between. The CDR3 DNA reads as TGTGCCAGCAGTTCGACTACCGAAAGTGAGCAGTACTTC. Residues: CASSSTTESEQYF.

V gene TRBV4-1 combines with J gene TRBJ2-3, with 9 bases aligning to TRBD2. The V segment lost 4 bases and the J segment 4 bases; nucleotides outside the gene matches: 6. Germline values: CDR1 MGHRA, CDR2 YSYEKL. The CDR3 is 15 residues long. This CDR3 reads CASSRSGSRADTQYF. CDR3 DNA sequence: TGCGCCAGCAGCCGTAGCGGGAGTCGTGCAGATACGCAGTATTTT.

This chain joins TRBV5-1 and TRBJ1-5; the D is unclear. V was cut by 4 bases and J by 4 bases, with 18 bases left in between. This CDR3 contains 16 residues. Germline CDR1 SGHRS, CDR2 YFSETQ. CDR3 bases: TGCGCCAGCAGCCCCACCTTCGGGGTCCCAAATCAGCCCCAGCATTTT. Residues: CASSPTFGVPNQPQHF.

The V and J genes are TRBV2 and TRBJ2-7; D ambiguous. The CDR3 is 15 residues long. In germline, CDR1 is SNHLY, CDR2 FYNNEI. Deletions cut 4 bases from V and 4 bases from J, with 17 bases between. CDR3 in amino acids: CASSVEAIHGYEQYF. Here the CDR3 DNA reads TGTGCCAGCAGTGTAGAGGCGATCCATGGGTACGAGCAGTACTTC.

The chain has TRBV30 and TRBJ2-5; the match to TRBD2 covers 7 bases. Losses at the gene ends were 3 bases for V and 7 bases for J; bases not matched to a gene: 11. Germline V gene lookup returns CDR1 GTSNPN and CDR2 SVGIG (reference sequence). This CDR3 spans 14 amino acids. The CDR3 DNA sequence: TGTGCCTGGAGCCGGGGACTTGGGGAGGGGACCCAGTACTTC. Translated: CAWSRGLGEGTQYF.

This chain connects TRBV6-2 or TRBV6-3 to TRBJ2-7; 8 nucleotides agree with TRBD1. Germline V CDR1 and CDR2: MNHEY, SVGEGT. J gave up 5 bases and V 6 bases, and 6 bases lay outside the gene matches. This CDR3 contains 13 residues. The CDR3 DNA reads as TGTGCCAGCAGCCAGACAGGGGAGGACGAGCAGTACTTC. Translation gives CASSQTGEDEQYF.

This clone was found once. The chain employs TRBV10-2 and TRBJ2-1; 8 bases align to TRBD2. CDR3 size: 16 residues. Germline V gene sequence: CDR1 WSHSY, CDR2 SAAADI. V shed 3 bases and J 0 bases; nucleotides not matched to a gene: 4. The CDR3 bases are TGCGCCAGCAGTGACAATAGCGGGAACTCCTACAATGAGCAGTTCTTC. It yields the protein CASSDNSGNSYNEQFF.